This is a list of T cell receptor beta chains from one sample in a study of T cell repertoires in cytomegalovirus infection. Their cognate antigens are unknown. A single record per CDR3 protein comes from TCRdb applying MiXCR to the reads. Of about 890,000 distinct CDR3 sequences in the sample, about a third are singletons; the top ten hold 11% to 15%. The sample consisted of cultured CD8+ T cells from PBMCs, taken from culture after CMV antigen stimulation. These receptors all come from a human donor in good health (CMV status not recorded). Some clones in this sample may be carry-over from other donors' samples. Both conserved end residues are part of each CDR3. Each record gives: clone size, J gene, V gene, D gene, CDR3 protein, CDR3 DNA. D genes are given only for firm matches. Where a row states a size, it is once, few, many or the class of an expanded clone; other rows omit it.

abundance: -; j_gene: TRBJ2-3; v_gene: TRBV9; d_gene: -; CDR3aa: CASSVVGRLIDTQYF; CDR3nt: TGTGCCAGCAGCGTAGTAGGGAGGCTAATAGATACGCAGTATTTT
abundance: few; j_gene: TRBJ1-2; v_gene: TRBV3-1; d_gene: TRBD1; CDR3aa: CASSQTGTGYGYTF; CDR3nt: TGTGCCAGCAGCCAAACCGGGACAGGGTATGGCTACACCTTC
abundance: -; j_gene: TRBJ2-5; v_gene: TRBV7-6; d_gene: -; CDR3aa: CASSLGSRSQETQYF; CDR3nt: TGTGCCAGCAGCTTAGGTTCCCGTTCCCAAGAGACCCAGTACTTC
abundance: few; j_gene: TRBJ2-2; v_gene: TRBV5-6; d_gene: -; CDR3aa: CASSLGRRGSNSGELFF; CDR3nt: TGTGCCAGCAGCTTGGGACGGCGTGGCAGTAATTCCGGGGAGCTGTTTTTT
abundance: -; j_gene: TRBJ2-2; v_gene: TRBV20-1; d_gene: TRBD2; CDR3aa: CSARTSGGSNTGELFF; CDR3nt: TGCAGTGCTAGAACTAGCGGGGGGTCGAACACCGGGGAGCTGTTTTTT
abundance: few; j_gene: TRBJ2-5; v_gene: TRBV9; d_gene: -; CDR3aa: CASSVDSTKSRMETQYF; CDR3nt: TGTGCCAGCAGCGTAGATTCTACTAAAAGTAGGATGGAGACCCAGTACTTC
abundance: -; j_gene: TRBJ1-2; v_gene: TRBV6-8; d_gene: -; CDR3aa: CASSYSPRAYGYTF; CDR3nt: TGTGCCAGCAGTTACAGTCCCAGGGCCTATGGCTACACCTTC
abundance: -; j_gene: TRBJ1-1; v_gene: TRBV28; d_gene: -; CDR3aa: CASSLPPWQGGIGTEAFF; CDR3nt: TGTGCCAGCAGTTTACCCCCCTGGCAGGGAGGAATCGGCACTGAAGCTTTCTTT
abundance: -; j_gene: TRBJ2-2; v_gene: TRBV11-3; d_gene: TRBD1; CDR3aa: CASSSRDSRSGELFF; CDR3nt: TGTGCCAGCAGCTCGAGGGACAGCAGGTCCGGGGAGCTGTTTTTT
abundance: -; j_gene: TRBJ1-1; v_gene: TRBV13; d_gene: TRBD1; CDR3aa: CASSSRTTGTVSTEAFF; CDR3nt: TGTGCCAGCAGCTCGCGCACAACCGGGACAGTAAGCACTGAAGCTTTCTTT
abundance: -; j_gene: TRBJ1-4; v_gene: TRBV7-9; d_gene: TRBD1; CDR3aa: CASSPRDREISNEKLFF; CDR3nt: TGTGCCAGCAGCCCCCGGGACAGGGAAATATCTAATGAAAAACTGTTTTTT
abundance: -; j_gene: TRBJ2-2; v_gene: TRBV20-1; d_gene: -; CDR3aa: CSARDLSPTGELFF; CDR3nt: TGCAGTGCTAGAGACTTGTCCCCCACCGGGGAGCTGTTTTTT
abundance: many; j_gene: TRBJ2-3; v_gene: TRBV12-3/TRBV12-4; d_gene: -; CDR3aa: CASSFATERRTDTQYF; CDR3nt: TGTGCCAGCAGTTTTGCAACAGAGCGACGCACAGATACGCAGTATTTT
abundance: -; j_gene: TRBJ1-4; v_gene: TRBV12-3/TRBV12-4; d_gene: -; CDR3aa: CASSSDRDTGEKLFF; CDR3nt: TGTGCCAGCAGTTCGGACCGGGACACCGGTGAAAAACTGTTTTTT
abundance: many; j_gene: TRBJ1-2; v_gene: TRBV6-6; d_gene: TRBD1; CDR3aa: CASATGYGYTF; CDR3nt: TGTGCCAGCGCGACAGGGTATGGCTACACCTTC
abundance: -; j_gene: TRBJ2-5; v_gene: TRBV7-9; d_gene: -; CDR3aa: CASSPPGLIQETQYF; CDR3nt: TGTGCCAGCAGCCCACCGGGACTGATCCAAGAGACCCAGTACTTC
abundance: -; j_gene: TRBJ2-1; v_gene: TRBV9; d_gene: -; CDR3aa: CASKGGGEQFF; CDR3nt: TGTGCCAGCAAGGGGGGCGGTGAGCAGTTCTTC
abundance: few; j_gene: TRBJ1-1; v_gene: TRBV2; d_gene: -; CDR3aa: CASSDGFTDTEAFF; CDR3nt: TGTGCCAGCAGTGATGGGTTTACGGACACTGAAGCTTTCTTT
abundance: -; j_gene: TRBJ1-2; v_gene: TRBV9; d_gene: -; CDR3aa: CASSSLMEVHRIYGYTF; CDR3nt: TGTGCCAGCAGCTCCCTCATGGAGGTCCACCGTATCTATGGCTACACCTTC
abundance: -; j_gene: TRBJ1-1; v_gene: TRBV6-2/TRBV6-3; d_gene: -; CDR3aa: CASSYTRTMNTEAFF; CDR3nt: TGTGCCAGCAGTTATACAAGGACGATGAACACTGAAGCTTTCTTT
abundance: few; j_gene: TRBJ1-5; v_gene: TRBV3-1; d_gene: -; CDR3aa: CASSPRREISPQHF; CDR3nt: TGTGCCAGCAGCCCCCGCAGGGAGATCAGCCCCCAGCATTTT
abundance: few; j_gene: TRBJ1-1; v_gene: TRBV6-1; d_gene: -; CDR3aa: CASWRGDTEAFF; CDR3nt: TGTGCCAGCTGGCGAGGAGACACTGAAGCTTTCTTT
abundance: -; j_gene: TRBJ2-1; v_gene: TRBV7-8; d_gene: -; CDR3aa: CASREDEQFF; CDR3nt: TGTGCCAGCAGGGAGGATGAGCAGTTCTTC
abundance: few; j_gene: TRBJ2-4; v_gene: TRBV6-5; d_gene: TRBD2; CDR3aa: CASSYSSGGAKNIQYF; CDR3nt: TGTGCCAGCAGTTACTCAAGCGGGGGGGCCAAAAACATTCAGTACTTC
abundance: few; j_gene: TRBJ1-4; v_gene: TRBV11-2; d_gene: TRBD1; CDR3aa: CASSLEGQSTNEKLFF; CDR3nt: TGTGCCAGCAGCTTAGAGGGACAGTCAACTAATGAAAAACTGTTTTTT
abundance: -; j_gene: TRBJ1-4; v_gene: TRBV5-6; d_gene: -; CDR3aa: CASSFPRDKGLVEKLFF; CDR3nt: TGTGCCAGCAGCTTTCCCCGGGACAAGGGGTTAGTCGAAAAACTGTTTTTT
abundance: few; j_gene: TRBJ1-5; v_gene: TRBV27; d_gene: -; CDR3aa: CASSPEGGSSQPQHF; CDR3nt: TGTGCCAGCAGTCCAGAGGGGGGCTCCAGTCAGCCCCAGCATTTT
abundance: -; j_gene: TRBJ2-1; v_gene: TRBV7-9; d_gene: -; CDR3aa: CASSSRERLAQEQFF; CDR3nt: TGTGCCAGCAGCTCCCGCGAGAGACTCGCCCAGGAGCAGTTCTTC
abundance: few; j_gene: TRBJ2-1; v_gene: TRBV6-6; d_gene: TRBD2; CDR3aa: CASSYSTSGGGSNEQFF; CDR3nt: TGTGCCAGCAGTTACTCGACTAGCGGGGGGGGTAGTAATGAGCAGTTCTTC
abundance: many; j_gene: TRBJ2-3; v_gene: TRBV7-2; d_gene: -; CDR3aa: CASSLAGGRAKDTQYF; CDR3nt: TGTGCCAGCAGCTTAGCGGGGGGGCGGGCCAAAGATACGCAGTATTTT
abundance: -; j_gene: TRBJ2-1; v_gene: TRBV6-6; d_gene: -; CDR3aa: CASSLQRWTRTDNEQFF; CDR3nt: TGTGCCAGCAGTCTCCAACGTTGGACCCGAACAGACAATGAGCAGTTCTTC
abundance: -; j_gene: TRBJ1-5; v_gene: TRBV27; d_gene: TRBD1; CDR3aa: CASSDTGDPQPQHF; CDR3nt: TGTGCCAGCAGCGATACAGGGGATCCTCAGCCCCAGCATTTT
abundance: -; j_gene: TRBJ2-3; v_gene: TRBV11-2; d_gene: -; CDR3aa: CASSSAAHGGDTQYF; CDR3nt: TGTGCCAGCAGCTCGGCAGCACACGGCGGAGATACGCAGTATTTT
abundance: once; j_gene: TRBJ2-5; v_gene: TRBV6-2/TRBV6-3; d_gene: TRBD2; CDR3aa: CASSYGTSGGWETQYF; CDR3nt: TGTGCCAGCAGTTACGGGACTAGCGGGGGCTGGGAGACCCAGTACTTC
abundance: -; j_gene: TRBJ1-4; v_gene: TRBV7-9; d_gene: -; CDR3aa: CASSLAFAHEKLFF; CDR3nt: TGTGCCAGCAGCTTAGCTTTCGCTCATGAAAAACTGTTTTTT
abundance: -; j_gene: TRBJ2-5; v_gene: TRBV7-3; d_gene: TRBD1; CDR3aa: CASSPWTGGLETQYF; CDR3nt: TGTGCCAGCAGCCCGTGGACAGGGGGATTGGAGACCCAGTACTTC
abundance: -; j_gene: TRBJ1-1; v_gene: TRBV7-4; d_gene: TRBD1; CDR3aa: CASSYTGGNEAFF; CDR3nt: TGTGCCAGCAGCTACACAGGGGGCAATGAAGCTTTCTTT
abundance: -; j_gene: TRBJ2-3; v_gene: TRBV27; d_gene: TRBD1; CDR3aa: CASRTSQGDSTDTQYF; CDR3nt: TGTGCCAGCAGGACTTCACAGGGGGATAGCACAGATACGCAGTATTTT
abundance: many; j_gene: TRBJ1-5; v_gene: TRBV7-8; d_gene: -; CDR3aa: CASSLIGGRSGQPQHF; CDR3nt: TGTGCCAGCAGCTTAATAGGAGGCAGAAGTGGCCAGCCCCAGCATTTT
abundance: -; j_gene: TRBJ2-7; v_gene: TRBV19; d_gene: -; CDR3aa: CASSIAAGTQYEQYF; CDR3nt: TGTGCCAGTAGTATAGCCGCCGGGACCCAATACGAGCAGTACTTC
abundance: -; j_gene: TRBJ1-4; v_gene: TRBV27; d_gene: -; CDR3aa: CASGSSGLNEKLFF; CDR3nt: TGTGCCAGCGGCTCTTCCGGACTTAATGAAAAACTGTTTTTT
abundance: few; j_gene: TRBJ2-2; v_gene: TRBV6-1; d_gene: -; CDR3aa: CASSSYPSGTGELFF; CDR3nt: TGTGCCAGCAGTTCCTACCCTTCGGGAACCGGGGAGCTGTTTTTT
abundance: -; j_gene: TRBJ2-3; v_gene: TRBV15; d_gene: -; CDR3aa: CATSRGTVGTDTQYF; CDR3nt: TGTGCCACCAGCAGAGGGACAGTAGGCACAGATACGCAGTATTTT
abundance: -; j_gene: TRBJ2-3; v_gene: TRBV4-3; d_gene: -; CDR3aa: CASSQDGGRGADTQYF; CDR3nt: TGCGCCAGCAGCCAAGATGGAGGCAGGGGGGCAGATACGCAGTATTTT
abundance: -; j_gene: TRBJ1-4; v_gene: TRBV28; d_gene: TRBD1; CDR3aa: CASSLTGTGPINEKLFF; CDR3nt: TGTGCCAGCAGTCTAACCGGGACAGGGCCAATTAATGAAAAACTGTTTTTT
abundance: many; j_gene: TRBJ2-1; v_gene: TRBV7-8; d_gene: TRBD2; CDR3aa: CASSLWRGAANEQFF; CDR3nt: TGTGCCAGCAGCTTGTGGCGGGGGGCGGCGAATGAGCAGTTCTTC
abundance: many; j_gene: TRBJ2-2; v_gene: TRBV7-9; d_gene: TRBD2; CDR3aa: CASSFPTSGGDTGELFF; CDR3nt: TGTGCCAGCAGCTTCCCGACTAGCGGGGGTGACACCGGGGAGCTGTTTTTT
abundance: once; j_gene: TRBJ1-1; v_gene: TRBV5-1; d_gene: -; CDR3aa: CASSFRRLTTEAFF; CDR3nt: TGCGCCAGCAGCTTTCGACGGCTTACAACTGAAGCTTTCTTT
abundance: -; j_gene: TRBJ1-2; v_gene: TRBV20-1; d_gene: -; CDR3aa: CSAIRDLGYTF; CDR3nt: TGCAGTGCTATCAGAGATCTTGGCTACACCTTC
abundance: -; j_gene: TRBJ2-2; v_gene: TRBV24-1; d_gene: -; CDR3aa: CATSALGGGTGELFF; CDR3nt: TGTGCCACCAGTGCCTTAGGGGGGGGCACCGGGGAGCTGTTTTTT
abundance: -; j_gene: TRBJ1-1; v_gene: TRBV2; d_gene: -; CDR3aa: CASSESGNTEAFF; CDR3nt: TGTGCCAGCAGTGAGTCAGGGAACACTGAAGCTTTCTTT
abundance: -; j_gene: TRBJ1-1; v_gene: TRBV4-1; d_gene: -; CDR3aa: CASSAATGMNTEAFF; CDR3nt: TGCGCCAGCAGCGCCGCTACAGGAATGAACACTGAAGCTTTCTTT
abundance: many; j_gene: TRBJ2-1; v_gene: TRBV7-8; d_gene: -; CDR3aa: CASRQGLYNEQFF; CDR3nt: TGTGCCAGCAGACAGGGACTATACAATGAGCAGTTCTTC
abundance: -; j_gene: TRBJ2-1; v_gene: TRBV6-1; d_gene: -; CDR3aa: CAIRASYNEQFF; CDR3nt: TGTGCCATCAGGGCCTCCTACAATGAGCAGTTCTTC
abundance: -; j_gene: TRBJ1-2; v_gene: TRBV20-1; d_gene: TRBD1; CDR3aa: CSAPDRGPLSNYGYTF; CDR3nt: TGCAGTGCACCCGACAGGGGACCCCTTTCTAACTATGGCTACACCTTC
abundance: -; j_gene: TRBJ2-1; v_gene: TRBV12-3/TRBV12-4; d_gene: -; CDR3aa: CASSWPHSGEQFF; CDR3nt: TGTGCCAGCAGTTGGCCACACTCGGGTGAGCAGTTCTTC
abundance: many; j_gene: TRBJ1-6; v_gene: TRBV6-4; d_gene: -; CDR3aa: CASSDCWIIGDLGYNSPLHF; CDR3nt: TGTGCCAGCAGTGACTGTTGGATTATCGGCGACTTGGGCTATAATTCACCCCTCCACTTT
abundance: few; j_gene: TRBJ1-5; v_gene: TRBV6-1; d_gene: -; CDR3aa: CASRSMEASNQPQHF; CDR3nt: TGTGCCAGCAGATCGATGGAGGCTAGCAATCAGCCCCAGCATTTT
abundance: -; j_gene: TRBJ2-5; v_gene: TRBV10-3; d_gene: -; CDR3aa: CAIRNSPGLQETQYF; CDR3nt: TGTGCCATCAGAAATTCACCGGGACTCCAAGAGACCCAGTACTTC